This TCR beta chain was sequenced in a study of T cell changes during pregnancy in multiple sclerosis. The CDR3 runs to 15 residues. CDR1 and CDR2 from the germline V gene are KGHSH and LQKENI. Trimming removed 5 bases from V and 8 bases from J, with 19 bases in between. Clones were read by immunoSEQ multiplex PCR, and TCRdb kept only the in-frame ones, dropping some. The sample includes around 40,000 clones, about 92% of them seen just once. J is TRBJ1-5 and V is TRBV18, with D uncertain. The sequences come from CD4+ T cells from peripheral blood mononuclear cells, collected in the third trimester of pregnancy. The clonotype was recovered from a female donor with multiple sclerosis, enrolled in a pregnancy study. CDR3 sequence (DNA): TGTGCCAGCTCATCCGCCGAGGGCAACCAGGAGCCCCAGCATTTT. Translation gives CASSSAEGNQEPQHF. Looking up the rest from reference TRBV18 and TRBJ1-5 gives the full variable domain: NAGVMQNPRHLVRRRGQEARLRCSPMKGHSHVYWYRQLPEEGLKFMVYLQKENIIDESGMPKERFSAEFPKEGPSILRIQQVVRGDSAAYFCASSSAEGNQEPQHFGDGTRLSIL.